The 5 T cell receptor beta chains given below trace back to one sample, sequenced in a study of blood T cells in healthy people across ages. A sample-barcoded 5' primer and a J-beta primer mix were used in a second PCR of about 7 to 12 cycles. TCRdb reprocessed the 5' RACE reads via MiXCR and lists one record per CDR3 protein. The profile shows approximately 600,000 distinct CDR3 sequences, about 54% of them singletons. The sample taken for sequencing was blood. The receptors were sampled from a man aged 60-69 years in good health.

This clonotype was seen more than once but under ten times. The V call is TRBV4-2, the J call TRBJ1-2; D unclear. This CDR3 comprises 13 residues. In germline, CDR1 is LGHNA, CDR2 YNFKEQ. Trimming took 1 base from V and 6 from J, leaving 9 bases between them. The CDR3 is CASSQVGLNGYTF. CDR3 DNA sequence: TGTGCCAGCAGCCAAGTCGGGTTGAATGGCTACACCTTC.

This sequence joins TRBV5-5 and TRBJ2-5; no clear D gene. V lost 2 bases and J lost 3, with 8 bases in between. The germline V gene has CDR1 SGHKS and CDR2 YYEKEE (reference sequence). This CDR3 comprises 13 residues. The chain's CDR3 is CASSLMSEETQYF. As DNA, the CDR3 is TGTGCCAGCAGCTTAATGTCGGAAGAGACCCAGTACTTC.

The V call is TRBV12-3 or TRBV12-4, the J call TRBJ2-1; 9 bases line up with TRBD1. The CDR3 extends over 16 amino acids. V lost 5 bases to trimming and J lost 4 bases; unmatched junction nucleotides: 9. The CDR3 protein is CASSPPGTGRYNEQFF. For the CDR3, the DNA is TGTGCCAGCAGTCCCCCCGGGACAGGGAGGTACAATGAGCAGTTCTTC.

The rearrangement joins TRBV28 to TRBJ1-1, with D possibly matching TRBD1 (5 bases). Trimming pared 4 bases from V and 1 base from J, leaving 10 bases between. The CDR3 is made up of 14 amino acids. Germline loops: CDR1 MDHEN, CDR2 SYDVKM. The chain's CDR3 is CASSSDTGNTEAFF. As DNA, the CDR3 is TGTGCCAGCAGTTCGGACACCGGGAACACTGAAGCTTTCTTT. The full variable domain, rest sourced from reference TRBV28 and TRBJ1-1, is DVKVTQSSRYLVKRTGEKVFLECVQDMDHENMFWYRQDPGLGLRLIYFSYDVKMKEKGDIPEGYSVSREKKERFSLILESASTNQTSMYLCASSSDTGNTEAFFGQGTRLTVV.

V and J are TRBV10-3 and TRBJ2-5; the match to TRBD2 covers 8 bases. The CDR3 runs to 15 residues. The germline gives CDR1 ENHRY, CDR2 SYGVKD. The V and J ends lost 4 bases and 2 bases, in that order; junction bases with no gene match: 6. The CDR3 DNA is TGTGCCATCAGTGTTCTGGCGGGGGGACAAGAGACCCAGTACTTC. Its translation: CAISVLAGGQETQYF.